A single sample gave rise to the 4 T cell receptor beta chains below, sequenced in a study of blood T cell repertoires in COVID-19. Measured with immunoSEQ multiplex PCR; TCRdb has only the in-frame clones, and not every one. The sample gives approximately 98,000 clones, approximately 82% of which show up once; roughly 4.1% is in the top ten. Sequencing was performed on peripheral blood. Receptor source: a man aged 60-69 years with acute or convalescent COVID-19.

The sample holds one count of this clone. The genes are TRBV6-5 and TRBJ2-3, with a tentative D call TRBD2 (7 bases). Trimming stripped 3 bases from V and 8 bases from J, with 18 bases between. The CDR3 runs 15 residues. Per germline, CDR1 MNHEY and CDR2 SVGAGI. The CDR3 sequence: CASSYWGGGQVTQYF. The CDR3 DNA reads TGTGCCAGCAGTTATTGGGGAGGGGGGCAAGTTACGCAGTATTTT.

The rearrangement joins TRBV5-8 to TRBJ2-4, with 10 bases that match TRBD2. J lost 3 bases, V lost 2 bases, and 8 bases had no gene match. Germline CDR1 reads SGHTS; CDR2 reads YDEGEE. The CDR3 extends over 17 amino acids. CDR3 in DNA: TGTGCCAGCAGCTTTGGACTAGCGGAGCCCTTCAAAAACATTCAGTACTTC. It translates to CASSFGLAEPFKNIQYF.

V gene TRBV12-3 or TRBV12-4 combines with J gene TRBJ1-2; unclear D gene. The CDR3 loop spans 12 amino acids. V shed 6 bases and J shed 4 bases, with 9 bases lying between them. The CDR3 region is CASSSSSYGYTF. The CDR3 nucleotides read TGTGCCAGCAGCTCCTCTTCCTATGGCTACACCTTC.

This sequence joins TRBV7-3 and TRBJ2-7; 8 positions match TRBD1. V shed 5 bases, J shed 1 base, and the junction held 7 bases outside the gene matches. CDR1 and CDR2 (germline): SGHTA, FQGTGA. The CDR3 totals 15 residues. The CDR3 loop is CASSPTRDRSYEQYF. The CDR3 DNA reads as TGTGCCAGCAGCCCCACCCGGGACAGGTCCTACGAGCAGTACTTC.